The subject of this entry is one T cell receptor beta chain. Indicated treatment: around 19 received Ad26.COV2.S at low or high dose, single or two shots; about 5 received placebo; per-sample allocation not given. The study sampled participants on day 63 after the first vaccine or placebo injection. The sample comes from a study of Ad26.COV2.S vaccination and SARS-CoV-2 variants. The ends were cut back, 3 bases at V and 4 bases at J, with 12 bases in the middle. Germline values: CDR1 MDHEN, CDR2 SYDVKM. This CDR3 is built from 14 residues. The repertoire was sequenced with immunoSEQ multiplex PCR; TCRdb's copy has only in-frame clones and lacks some. The table records about 350,000 clones, 88% of them present only once.

Sequences were derived from peripheral blood, sampled in a trial of Ad26.COV2.S vaccine versus placebo. The V gene is TRBV28, the J gene TRBJ1-1, with D possibly being TRBD1 (6 bases). This clonotype originated in a person between 18 and 65 years old who received the Ad26.COV2.S COVID-19 vaccine or a placebo. The CDR3 nucleotides read TGTGCCAGCAGTTTGAGCCAGGGGATCACTGAAGCTTTCTTT. This encodes CASSLSQGITEAFF.